This entry features one TCR beta chain sequence. Its antigen is as yet unknown. Trimming removed 0 bases at V and 0 bases at J, with 10 bases between. The CDR3 has 15 residues. Germline CDR1 reads SGHRS; CDR2 reads YFSETQ. This entry comes from a study of OX40 agonist ivuxolimab in advanced cancers. General study findings and limits: Among the nonresponders, some also had low normalized T-cell clonal expansion.

Here immunoSEQ multiplex PCR was the method, and the copy in TCRdb shows in-frame clones only, minus some. The sample shows approximately 74,000 clones, roughly 90% of them seen only once. The chain uses TRBV5-1 and TRBJ2-7; a weak D match, TRBD1 (5 bases). Source: CD4+ or CD8+ T cells sorted from blood, taken in a trial of the OX40 agonist ivuxolimab. The receptor was derived from an adult with an advanced solid tumor such as melanoma, head and neck, liver or kidney cancer. The CDR3: CASSLAGHPSYEQYF. DNA for the CDR3: TGCGCCAGCAGCTTGGCAGGACATCCCTCCTACGAGCAGTACTTC.